This TCR beta chain derives from a study of human thymus T cells. Whole-study results and caveats: Repertoires sampled from thymus and blood appeared biased in V and J gene usage.

CDR3 length: 18 residues. Germline CDR1 and CDR2: SEHNR and FQNEAQ (reference sequence). V was shortened by 5 bases and J by 7 bases, with 27 bases between the two germline ends. A word on this clone: What it binds is not known.

TCRdb's table, derived via immunoSEQ multiplex PCR, lists solely in-frame clones and lacks some. This sample has tens of thousands of clones; 94% occur once, and the top ten carry roughly 0.12%. Donors were healthy Finnish babies undergoing corrective operations for congenital heart defects. A roughly 0.45-1 mL peripheral blood aliquot was taken intraoperatively from four of eight donors. Blood DNA came from all available leukocytes, not a fixed cell number. The chain joins TRBV7-9 to TRBJ2-1; D may be TRBD1 (6 bases). Material for sequencing was blood. The TCR comes from a boy younger than two with a congenital heart defect but otherwise immunologically healthy. The CDR3, as DNA: TGTGCCAGCAGCCAAAGGCGGGTTTGGCAGGGGATCGGGAATGAGCAGTTCTTC. Protein product: CASSQRRVWQGIGNEQFF.